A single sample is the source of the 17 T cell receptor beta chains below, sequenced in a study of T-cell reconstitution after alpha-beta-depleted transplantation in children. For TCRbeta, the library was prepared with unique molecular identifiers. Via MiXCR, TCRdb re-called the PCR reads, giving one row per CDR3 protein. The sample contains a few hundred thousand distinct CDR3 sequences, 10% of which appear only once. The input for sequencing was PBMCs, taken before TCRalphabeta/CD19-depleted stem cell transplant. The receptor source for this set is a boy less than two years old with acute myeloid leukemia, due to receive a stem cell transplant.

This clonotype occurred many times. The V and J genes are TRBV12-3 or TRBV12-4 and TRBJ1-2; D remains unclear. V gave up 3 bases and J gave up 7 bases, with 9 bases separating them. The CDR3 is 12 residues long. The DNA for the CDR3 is TGTGCCAGCAGTTTCATGGGAGCTGGCTACACCTTC. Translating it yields CASSFMGAGYTF.

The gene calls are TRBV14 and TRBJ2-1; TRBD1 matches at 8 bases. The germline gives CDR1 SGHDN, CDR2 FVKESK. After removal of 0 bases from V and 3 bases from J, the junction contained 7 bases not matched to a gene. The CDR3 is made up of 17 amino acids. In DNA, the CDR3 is TGTGCCAGCAGCCAAGATTGGGGGACAGGTCTCTACAATGAGCAGTTCTTC. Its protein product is CASSQDWGTGLYNEQFF. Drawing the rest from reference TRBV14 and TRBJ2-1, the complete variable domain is EAGVTQFPSHSVIEKGQTVTLRCDPISGHDNLYWYRRVMGKEIKFLLHFVKESKQDESGMPNNRFLAERTGGTYSTLKVQPAELEDSGVYFCASSQDWGTGLYNEQFFGPGTRLTVL.

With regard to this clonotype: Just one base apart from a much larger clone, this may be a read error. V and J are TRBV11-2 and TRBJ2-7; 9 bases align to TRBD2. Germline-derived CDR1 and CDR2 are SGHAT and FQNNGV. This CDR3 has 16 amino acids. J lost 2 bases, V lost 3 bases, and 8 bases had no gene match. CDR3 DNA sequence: TGTGCCAGCAGCTTCGGGCTAGCGGGGCCACCCTACGAGCAGTACTTC. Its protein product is CASSFGLAGPPYEQYF.

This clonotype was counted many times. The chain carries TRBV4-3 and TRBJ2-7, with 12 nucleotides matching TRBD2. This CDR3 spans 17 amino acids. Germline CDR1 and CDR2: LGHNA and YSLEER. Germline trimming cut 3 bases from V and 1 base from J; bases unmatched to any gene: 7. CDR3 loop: CASSHAYGLAGSYEQYF. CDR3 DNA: TGCGCCAGCAGCCACGCATATGGACTAGCGGGGTCCTACGAGCAGTACTTC.

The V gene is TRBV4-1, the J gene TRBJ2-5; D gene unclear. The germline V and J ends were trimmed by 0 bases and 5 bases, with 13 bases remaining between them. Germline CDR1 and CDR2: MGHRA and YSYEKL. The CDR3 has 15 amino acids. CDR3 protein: CASSQDLYSLETQYF. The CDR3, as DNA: TGCGCCAGCAGCCAAGATCTTTACAGCCTCGAGACCCAGTACTTC.

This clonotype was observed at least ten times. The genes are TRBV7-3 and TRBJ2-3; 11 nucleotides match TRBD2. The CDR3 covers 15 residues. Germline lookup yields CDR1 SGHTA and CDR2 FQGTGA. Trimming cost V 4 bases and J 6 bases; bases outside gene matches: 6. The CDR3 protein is CASSSTSGRADTQYF. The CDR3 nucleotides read TGTGCCAGCAGCTCAACTAGCGGGAGAGCTGATACGCAGTATTTT. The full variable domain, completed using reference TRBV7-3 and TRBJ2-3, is GAGVSQTPSNKVTEKGKYVELRCDPISGHTALYWYRQSLGQGPEFLIYFQGTGAADDSGLPNDRFFAVRPEGSVSTLKIQRTERGDSAVYLCASSSTSGRADTQYFGPGTRLTVL.

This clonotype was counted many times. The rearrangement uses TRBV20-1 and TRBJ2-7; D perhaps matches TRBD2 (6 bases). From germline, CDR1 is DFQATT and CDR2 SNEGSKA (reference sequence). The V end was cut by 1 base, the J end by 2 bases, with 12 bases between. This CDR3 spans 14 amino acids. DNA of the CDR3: TGCAGTGCTAGAGGTAGGCGGACTACCTACGAGCAGTACTTC. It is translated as CSARGRRTTYEQYF.

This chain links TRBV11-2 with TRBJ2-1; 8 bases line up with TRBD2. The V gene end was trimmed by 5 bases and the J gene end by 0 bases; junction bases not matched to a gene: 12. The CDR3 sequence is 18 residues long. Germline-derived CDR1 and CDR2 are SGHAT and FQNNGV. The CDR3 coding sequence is TGTGCCAGCAGCCCCAACGCCCAGCGGGGGAGCTCCTACAATGAGCAGTTCTTC. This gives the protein CASSPNAQRGSSYNEQFF.

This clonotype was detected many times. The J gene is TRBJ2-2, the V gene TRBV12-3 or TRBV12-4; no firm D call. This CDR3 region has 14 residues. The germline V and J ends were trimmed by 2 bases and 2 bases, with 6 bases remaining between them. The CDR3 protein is CASSLLGNTGELFF. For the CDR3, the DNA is TGTGCCAGCAGTTTACTCGGAAACACCGGGGAGCTGTTTTTT.

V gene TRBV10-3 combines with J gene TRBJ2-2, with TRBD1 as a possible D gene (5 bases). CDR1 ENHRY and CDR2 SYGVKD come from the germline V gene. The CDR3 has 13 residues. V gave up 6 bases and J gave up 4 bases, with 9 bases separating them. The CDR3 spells CAIRGVRTGELFF. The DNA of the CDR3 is TGTGCCATCAGAGGGGTCCGCACCGGGGAGCTGTTTTTT.

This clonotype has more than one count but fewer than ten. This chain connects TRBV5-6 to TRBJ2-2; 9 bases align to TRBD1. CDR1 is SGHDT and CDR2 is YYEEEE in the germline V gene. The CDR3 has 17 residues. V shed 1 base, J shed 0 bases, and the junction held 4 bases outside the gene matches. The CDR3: CASSLTGGYSNTGELFF. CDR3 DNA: TGTGCCAGCAGCTTGACAGGGGGCTATTCGAACACCGGGGAGCTGTTTTTT.

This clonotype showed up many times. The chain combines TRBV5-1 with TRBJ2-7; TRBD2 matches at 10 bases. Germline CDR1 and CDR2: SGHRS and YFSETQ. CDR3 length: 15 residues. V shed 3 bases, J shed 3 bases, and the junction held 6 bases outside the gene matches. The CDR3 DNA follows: TGCGCCAGCAGCTGGCTAGCGGGAGAGCGCTACGAGCAGTACTTC. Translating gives CASSWLAGERYEQYF.

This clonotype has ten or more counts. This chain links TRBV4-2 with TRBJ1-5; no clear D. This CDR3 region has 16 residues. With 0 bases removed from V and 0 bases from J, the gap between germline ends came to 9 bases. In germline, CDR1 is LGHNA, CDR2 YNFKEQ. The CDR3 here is CASSQDLGFSNQPQHF. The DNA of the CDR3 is TGTGCCAGCAGCCAAGATCTCGGGTTTAGCAATCAGCCCCAGCATTTT.

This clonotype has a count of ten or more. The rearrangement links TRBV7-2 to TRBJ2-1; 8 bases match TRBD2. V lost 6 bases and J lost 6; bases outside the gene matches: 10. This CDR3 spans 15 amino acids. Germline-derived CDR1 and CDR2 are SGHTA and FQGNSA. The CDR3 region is CASSLDGGVGNEQFF. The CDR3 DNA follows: TGTGCCAGCAGTTTGGACGGGGGGGTTGGCAATGAGCAGTTCTTC.

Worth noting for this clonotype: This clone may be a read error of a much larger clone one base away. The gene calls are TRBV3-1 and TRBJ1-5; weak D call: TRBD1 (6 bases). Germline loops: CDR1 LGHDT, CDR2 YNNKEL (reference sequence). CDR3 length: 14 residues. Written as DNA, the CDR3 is TGTGCCAGCAGCCAAGATCCGGGGGCTGAGCCCCACCATTTT. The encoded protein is CASSQDPGAEPHHF.

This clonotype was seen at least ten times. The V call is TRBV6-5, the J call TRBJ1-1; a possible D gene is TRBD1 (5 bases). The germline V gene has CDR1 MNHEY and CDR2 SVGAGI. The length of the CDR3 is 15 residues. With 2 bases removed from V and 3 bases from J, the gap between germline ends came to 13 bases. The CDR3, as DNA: TGTGCCAGCAGTTACGGTATCCGGGGGGACACTGAAGCTTTCTTT. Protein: CASSYGIRGDTEAFF.

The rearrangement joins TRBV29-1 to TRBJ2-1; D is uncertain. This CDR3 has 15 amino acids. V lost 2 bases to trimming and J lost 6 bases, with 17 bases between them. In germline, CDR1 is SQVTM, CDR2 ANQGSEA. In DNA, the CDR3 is TGCAGCGTTGAATGGGTAGAGGAACCGATCAATGAGCAGTTCTTC. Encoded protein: CSVEWVEEPINEQFF.